A selection of T cell receptor beta chains follows, all from one sample in a study of siplizumab effects on memory and regulatory T cells. This table comes from immunoSEQ multiplex PCR, and its TCRdb copy is limited to in-frame clones, with some not included. The table includes about 48,000 clones, about 90% detected once. Sequencing was done on a sample of naive CD8+ T cells sorted from blood. The receptors were sampled from a human donor in good health. The CDR3 runs from the conserved cysteine through the conserved F or W. D genes are given only for firm matches. Clone size is not always given. Where it is, it says once, few, many or a class for expanded clones.

TRBV27	TRBJ2-1	NA	NA	TGTGCCAGCGGGGACTTCTTTGAGGTGCCCAATGAGCAGTTCTTC	CASGDFFEVPNEQFF
TRBV6-6	TRBJ2-5	NA	NA	TGTGCCAGCAGTTACTCTCCTGGGCTGGGTTCCGAGACCCAGTACTTC	CASSYSPGLGSETQYF
TRBV15	TRBJ2-1	TRBD2	NA	TGTGCCACCAGCACCTCACTAGCGGGGGAGTCCTACAATGAGCAGTTCTTC	CATSTSLAGESYNEQFF
TRBV7-2	TRBJ1-1	TRBD1	NA	TGTGCCAGCAGCCCACGGACAGGGGCTGAAGCTTTCTTT	CASSPRTGAEAFF
TRBV13	TRBJ2-5	NA	NA	TGTGCCAGCAGCTTTAGGGGGAGGGCCAGAGAGACCCAGTACTTC	CASSFRGRARETQYF
TRBV19	TRBJ2-1	NA	NA	TGTGCCAGTGGGGACTTTTCAGGGGACAATGAGCAGTTCTTC	CASGDFSGDNEQFF
TRBV19	TRBJ1-5	NA	few	TGTGCCAGTAGTGTGGGCAGCTATAGCAATCAGCCCCAGCATTTT	CASSVGSYSNQPQHF
TRBV28	TRBJ2-3	TRBD1	once	TGTGCCAGCAGCTCGGACAGGGGGAGCACAGATACGCAGTATTTT	CASSSDRGSTDTQYF
TRBV23-1	TRBJ2-2	NA	NA	TGCGCCAGCGCCCATATAGGGGGGGAGCTGTTTTTT	CASAHIGGELFF
TRBV12-5	TRBJ2-7	TRBD1	NA	TGTGCTAGTGGTTTGGTACTCGCCAGGGGGTACTACGAGCAGTACTTC	CASGLVLARGYYEQYF